This T cell receptor beta chain was observed in a study of beta chain features in type 1 diabetes. Study-wide context: Healthy donors and patients had similar age, gender and cell yields.

Sorted cells reached over 95% purity in every population. Comments on this clone: Its antigen is currently unknown.

V lost 1 base, J lost 0 bases, and 12 bases lay in between. The CDR3 is 16 amino acids. General study results and limits: PCR might favor shorter templates, equally in patients and controls.

Expressed TCRB transcripts were sequenced after all isolated RNA was converted to cDNA. TCRdb keeps only in-frame clones here, not all; method: immunoSEQ multiplex PCR. The sample shows about 300,000 clones, under 8.5% of them seen only once. V is TRBV23-1 and J is TRBJ1-2; D gene unclear. TRBV23-1 is labeled an ORF, and its function is uncertain. This TCR was sampled from a woman between 18 and 29 years old in good health. Sequenced: central memory CD4+ T cells from blood. This CDR3 reads CASSQYPEPSNYGYTF. CDR3 sequence (DNA): TGCGCCAGCAGTCAATACCCAGAGCCTTCTAACTATGGCTACACCTTC.